In this sample, the clone carrying this TCR beta chain turned up a few times. The data were taken from a study of beta chain features in type 1 diabetes. The CDR3 spans 14 residues. V was cut by 5 bases and J by 0 bases, with 10 bases left in between. CDR1 SGHTA and CDR2 FQGNSA come from the germline V gene. Expressed TCRB transcripts were sequenced because the entire RNA isolate underwent reverse transcription. The table came from immunoSEQ multiplex PCR; TCRdb's copy has only in-frame clones and leaves some out. The sample gives 130,000 to 150,000 clones, about 7.1% of which show up once; more than 1.1% is in the top ten.

This clonotype originated in a woman in her 30s in good health. Sequencing input: central memory CD4+ T cells from blood. The V call is TRBV7-2, the J call TRBJ1-2, with a possible D match to TRBD1 (5 bases). The CDR3 DNA sequence: TGTGCCAGCAGCCGGGACTTTGCTAACTATGGCTACACCTTC. Its protein is CASSRDFANYGYTF.